These 11 T cell receptor beta chains were sequenced from one sample in a study of OX40 agonist ivuxolimab in advanced cancers. Here immunoSEQ multiplex PCR was the method, and the copy in TCRdb shows in-frame clones only, minus some. The sample shows fewer than 70,000 clones, approximately 82% of them seen only once. Source: CD4+ or CD8+ T cells sorted from blood, taken in a trial of the OX40 agonist ivuxolimab. Source of these receptors: an adult with an advanced solid tumor such as melanoma, head and neck, liver or kidney cancer.

The chain couples TRBV6-1 to TRBJ2-7; D gene uncertain. V was shortened by 6 bases and J by 5 bases, with 20 bases between the two germline ends. The CDR3 contains 15 residues. The germline V gene encodes CDR1 MNHNS and CDR2 SASEGT. The CDR3 region has the DNA TGTGCCAGCAGCACACAACCTGGGCAGGTCGACGAGCAGTACTTC. Translation gives CASSTQPGQVDEQYF.

This clone was detected only a few times. The rearrangement uses TRBV28 and TRBJ1-4; weak D call: TRBD1 (5 bases). Trimming left V 3 bases short and J 0 bases short, with 11 bases between. CDR1 and CDR2 (germline): MDHEN, SYDVKM. The CDR3 runs to 16 residues. CDR3 residues: CASSLQGPTTNEKLFF. The CDR3 DNA reads as TGTGCCAGCAGTTTGCAGGGACCGACAACTAATGAAAAACTGTTTTTT.

V gene TRBV10-3 combines with J gene TRBJ2-1; 11 bases agree with TRBD2. The CDR3 is 15 residues long. Germline V CDR1 and CDR2: ENHRY, SYGVKD. V shed 6 bases, J shed 6 bases, and the junction held 7 bases outside the gene matches. The chain's CDR3 is CAIRGIAGGFNEQFF. In DNA form, the CDR3 reads TGTGCCATCAGGGGCATAGCGGGGGGGTTCAATGAGCAGTTCTTC.

This clone appeared once. The chain links TRBV11-2 to TRBJ1-4; D remains unclear. The CDR3 totals 16 residues. V dropped 1 base and J dropped 8 bases, with 17 bases sitting between them. Germline values: CDR1 SGHAT, CDR2 FQNNGV. The CDR3 loop is CASSLVGGRVGEKLFF. The CDR3 DNA follows: TGTGCCAGCAGCTTAGTTGGAGGGCGTGTTGGAGAAAAACTGTTTTTT.

The CDR3 DNA sequence: TGTGCCAGCAGGGGACAGGGTGGCGAGCAGTACTTC. It specifies CASRGQGGEQYF. The chain employs TRBV28 and TRBJ2-7; 9 positions match TRBD1. The CDR3 is 12 amino acids. V trimming: 6 bases; J trimming: 6 bases; junction bases outside the gene matches: 3. Looked up from germline, CDR1 is MDHEN and CDR2 is SYDVKM.

The rearrangement joins TRBV6-5 to TRBJ1-5, with D possibly TRBD1 on 6 matching bases. The V gene's germline CDR1 is MNHEY and CDR2 SVGAGI. This CDR3 is built from 15 residues. Trimming removed 5 bases from V and 1 base from J, with 12 bases in between. This CDR3 is CASSRGGMSNQPQHF. CDR3 coding DNA: TGTGCCAGCAGTAGGGGGGGAATGAGCAATCAGCCCCAGCATTTT.

This chain connects TRBV7-2 to TRBJ2-1; D is tentatively TRBD1 or TRBD2 (5 bases each). With 5 bases removed from V and 10 bases from J, the gap between germline ends came to 15 bases. There are 13 residues in the CDR3. Germline V gene sequence: CDR1 SGHTA, CDR2 FQGNSA. CDR3 residues: CASSKVPRGEQFF. CDR3 bases: TGTGCCAGCAGCAAAGTCCCACGGGGCGAGCAGTTCTTC. Looking up the rest from reference TRBV7-2 and TRBJ2-1 gives the full variable domain: GAGVSQSPSNKVTEKGKDVELRCDPISGHTALYWYRQSLGQGLEFLIYFQGNSAPDKSGLPSDRFSAERTGGSVSTLTIQRTQQEDSAVYLCASSKVPRGEQFFGPGTRLTVL.

This rearrangement joins TRBV2 to TRBJ2-2, with D possibly being TRBD2 (5 bases). CDR3 length equals 14 residues. CDR1 and CDR2 (germline): SNHLY, FYNNEI. The V end was cut by 8 bases, the J end by 1 base, with 11 bases between. The CDR3 DNA follows: TGTGCCAGCGGTCGGGAATTGAACACCGGGGAGCTGTTTTTT. This codes for CASGRELNTGELFF.

This chain joins TRBV6-5 and TRBJ1-2; D is uncertain. The germline V gene encodes CDR1 MNHEY and CDR2 SVGAGI. Deletions cut 2 bases from V and 5 bases from J, with 12 bases between. The CDR3 totals 14 residues. In nucleotides, the CDR3 is TGTGCCAGCAGTTACCTGGGCCGTGGATATGGCTACACCTTC. This encodes CASSYLGRGYGYTF.

V is TRBV27 and J is TRBJ2-5; TRBD1 aligns across 10 bases. The CDR3 length is 17 residues. Germline-derived CDR1 and CDR2 are MNHEY and SMNVEV (reference sequence). V gave up 5 bases and J gave up 1 base; unmatched junction bases: 10. This CDR3 is CASSAAPDRGPQETQYF. Written as DNA, the CDR3 is TGTGCCAGCAGTGCGGCTCCCGACAGGGGGCCCCAAGAGACCCAGTACTTC.

The chain is built from TRBV30 and TRBJ2-7; possibly TRBD1 or TRBD2 for D (6 bases each). Germline CDR1 and CDR2: GTSNPN and SVGIG (reference sequence). The CDR3 consists of 12 residues. V shed 4 bases and J shed 3 bases, with 10 bases lying between them. The CDR3 sequence: CAWKGGRYEQYF. CDR3 sequence (DNA): TGTGCCTGGAAAGGGGGGCGCTACGAGCAGTACTTC. Together with reference TRBV30 and TRBJ2-7, the CDR3 gives the full variable domain: SQTIHQWPATLVQPVGSPLSLECTVEGTSNPNLYWYRQAAGRGLQLLFYSVGIGQISSEVPQNLSASRPQDRQFILSSKKLLLSDSGFYLCAWKGGRYEQYFGPGTRLTVT.